This T cell receptor (beta chain) was captured by sequencing in a study of identical twins. There are a few counts of this clonotype. Its antigen is currently unknown. The CDR3 is made up of 17 amino acids. V gave up 5 bases and J gave up 7 bases; unmatched junction bases: 17. The V gene's germline CDR1 is MNHEY and CDR2 SVGEGT. TCRdb called the 5' RACE reads again in MiXCR, with one record for every CDR3 protein. Of 420,000 or so distinct CDR3 sequences listed, around a sixth are singletons. Study-level points and caveats: Twin pairs' shared out-of-frame alpha sequences were enriched in low generation probability. The conclusions drew on cross-sectional statistical analysis instead of tracking the same donors. Fewer insertions characterized abundant cord blood beta clonotypes, whereas memory repertoires showed none.

The receptor was isolated from a man aged 50 or older in good health. The rearrangement uses TRBV6-2 or TRBV6-3 and TRBJ2-3; 8 bases align to TRBD2. Sample: naive T cells sorted from blood. The CDR3 sequence: CASSTLQAAGAGYTQYF. Written as DNA, the CDR3 is TGTGCCAGCAGTACCCTCCAGGCAGCGGGGGCTGGGTATACGCAGTATTTT.